The 20 T cell receptor beta chains below all came from one sample that was sequenced in a study of blood T cells in healthy people across ages. The second PCR ran roughly 7 to 12 cycles with a sample-barcoded 5' primer and J-beta primers. Using its own MiXCR run on the 5' RACE reads, TCRdb lists one record per CDR3 protein. The data hold 1.5 million to 2 million distinct CDR3 sequences, with roughly 27% observed a single time. Material: blood. Receptors originate from a woman aged 25 to 45 in good health.

A word on this clonotype: Since no conserved phenylalanine or tryptophan closes the CDR3, a read error is the likely cause. This rearrangement joins TRBV2 to TRBJ2-1; TRBD2 matches at 8 bases. V was pared by 0 bases and J by 7 bases, with 8 bases of the junction left unmatched. The V gene's germline CDR1 is SNHLY and CDR2 FYNNEI. This CDR3 is 16 amino acids long. The CDR3 DNA reads as TGTGCCAGCAGTGAAGCGCCTGTGGGACTAGGGAATGAGCAGTTCTGC. Its translation: CASSEAPVGLGNEQFC.

The chain joins TRBV29-1 to TRBJ1-2; D may be TRBD1 (5 bases). Trimming cost V 6 bases and J 3 bases, with 20 bases left between them. The CDR3 totals 15 residues. CDR1 and CDR2 from the germline V gene are SQVTM and ANQGSEA. The DNA of the CDR3 is TGCAGCGTCGGCCCCAAACAGAAGACAGACTATGGCTACACCTTC. Its translation: CSVGPKQKTDYGYTF. Filled out from reference TRBV29-1 and TRBJ1-2, the complete variable domain reads SAVISQKPSRDICQRGTSLTIQCQVDSQVTMMFWYRQQPGQSLTLIATANQGSEATYESGFVIDKFPISRPNLTFSTLTVSNMSPEDSSIYLCSVGPKQKTDYGYTFGSGTRLTVV.

This clonotype has more than one count but fewer than ten. J is TRBJ1-2 and V is TRBV29-1; D is uncertain. The V end lost 1 base, the J end lost 1 base, and 16 bases lay between the germline ends. This CDR3 has 16 amino acids. CDR1 is SQVTM, CDR2 ANQGSEA, per germline. The CDR3 here is CSVEGPNQQNNYGYTF. CDR3 DNA: TGCAGCGTTGAAGGCCCAAATCAACAGAATAACTATGGCTACACCTTC.

The gene calls are TRBV7-9 and TRBJ1-2; D remains ambiguous. The germline V gene encodes CDR1 SEHNR and CDR2 FQNEAQ (reference sequence). The CDR3 totals 14 residues. V was shortened by 4 bases and J by 3 bases, with 12 bases between the two germline ends. The CDR3, as DNA: TGTGCCAGCAGCTCGGTGGTGGAGGACTATGGCTACACCTTC. It yields the protein CASSSVVEDYGYTF. The whole variable domain, remainder taken from reference TRBV7-9 and TRBJ1-2, is DTGVSQNPRHKITKRGQNVTFRCDPISEHNRLYWYRQTLGQGPEFLTYFQNEAQLEKSRLLSDRFSAERPKGSFSTLEIQRTEQGDSAMYLCASSSVVEDYGYTFGSGTRLTVV.

The V and J genes are TRBV10-3 and TRBJ2-6; D not resolved. The ends were cut back, 4 bases at V and 2 bases at J, with 21 bases in the middle. This CDR3 spans 19 amino acids. From germline, CDR1 is ENHRY and CDR2 SYGVKD. The CDR3 sequence is CAISAKQQYLSAGANVLTF. CDR3 nucleotides: TGTGCCATCAGTGCTAAACAGCAATATCTCTCTGCTGGGGCCAACGTCCTGACTTTC.

Of note for this clonotype: A much larger clone lies one base from this, so it may be a read error. The chain couples TRBV28 to TRBJ2-7, with D tentatively TRBD1 or TRBD2 (5 bases each). V was trimmed by 6 bases and J by 10 bases, leaving 25 bases between them. CDR1 and CDR2 (germline): MDHEN, SYDVKM. This CDR3 has 15 residues. In nucleotides, the CDR3 is TGTGCCAGCAGCCCCCGGGGCGCACCCAAAAACAATCAGTACTTC. Translation gives CASSPRGAPKNNQYF.

As to this clonotype: Sequence at one end of the junction differs from germline and may be a read error. The rearrangement links TRBV5-6 to TRBJ1-6, with D possibly being TRBD1 (5 bases). CDR3 size: 12 residues. CDR1 is SGHDT, CDR2 YYEEEE, per germline. This chain's CDR3 is CACSSGRTRAHF. DNA of the CDR3: TGTGCCTGCAGCTCGGGACGGACCCGCGCCCACTTT. Supplemented by reference TRBV5-6 and TRBJ1-6, the full variable domain reads DAGVTQSPTHLIKTRGQQVTLRCSPKSGHDTVSWYQQALGQGPQFIFQYYEEEERQRGNFPDRFSGHQFPNYSSELNVNALLLGDSALYLCACSSGRTRAHFGNGTRLTVT.

This chain links TRBV20-1 with TRBJ2-5; D could derive from TRBD1 or TRBD2 (5 bases each). Germline CDR1 and CDR2: DFQATT and SNEGSKA (reference sequence). This CDR3 has 13 residues. Deletions cut 7 bases from V and 5 bases from J, with 17 bases between. The CDR3 DNA sequence: TGCAGTGTTATTTCCGGGGCGACTGAGACCCAGTACTTC. It specifies CSVISGATETQYF.

The V and J genes are TRBV6-6 and TRBJ1-6, with 7 nucleotides matching TRBD1. Germline loops: CDR1 MNHNY, CDR2 SVGAGI (reference sequence). Unmatched junction bases numbered 7, after V lost 6 bases and J lost 8 bases. The CDR3 runs to 14 residues. CDR3 nucleotides: TGTGCCAGCAGGCCTGACAGGGAGGATTCACCCCTCCACTTT. It codes for CASRPDREDSPLHF.

This sequence joins TRBV6-2 or TRBV6-3 and TRBJ2-2; TRBD2 agrees at 8 bases. The germline V gene has CDR1 MNHEY and CDR2 SVGEGT. The CDR3 sequence is 19 residues long. Trimming removed 0 bases from V and 0 bases from J; junction bases left unmatched: 9. The CDR3 is CASSYSNSGGAPNTGELFF. CDR3 DNA: TGTGCCAGCAGTTACTCGAATTCGGGAGGGGCCCCGAACACCGGGGAGCTGTTTTTT.

As regards this clonotype: The junction departs from the called germline gene at one end, perhaps through a read error. The rearrangement joins TRBV2 to TRBJ1-1; no clear D. Looked up from germline, CDR1 is SNHLY and CDR2 is FYNNEI. This CDR3 is 12 amino acids long. This CDR3 is CASSELKTEAFF. The CDR3 DNA is TGTGCCAGCAGTGAATTGAAGACTGAAGCTTTCTTT.

The chain employs TRBV2 and TRBJ2-3; 9 bases are shared with TRBD2. Germline values: CDR1 SNHLY, CDR2 FYNNEI. Trimming cost V 3 bases and J 4 bases; bases outside gene matches: 5. The CDR3 has 15 amino acids. CDR3 in amino acids: CASSDPSGVADTQYF. The CDR3 nucleotides read TGTGCCAGCAGTGACCCTAGCGGGGTCGCAGATACGCAGTATTTT.

This clonotype was recorded many times. V and J are TRBV29-1 and TRBJ2-5; 7 positions agree with TRBD1. The CDR3 has 13 amino acids. V shed 3 bases, J shed 5 bases, and the junction held 6 bases outside the gene matches. Germline CDR1 SQVTM, CDR2 ANQGSEA. CDR3 amino acids: CSVEARGRETQYF. CDR3 nucleotides: TGCAGCGTTGAGGCAAGGGGGCGCGAGACCCAGTACTTC.

This chain links TRBV11-2 with TRBJ2-3, with D perhaps TRBD2 (6 bases). Deletions cut 5 bases from V and 6 bases from J, with 15 bases between. The CDR3 spans 14 residues. Looked up from germline, CDR1 is SGHAT and CDR2 is FQNNGV. The CDR3 nucleotides read TGTGCCAGCAGCCCCCTCGGCGGGGACGATACGCAGTATTTT. Amino acid sequence: CASSPLGGDDTQYF.

This clonotype was found a few times. This chain joins TRBV7-2 and TRBJ2-2; D is possibly TRBD1 (6 bases). The V and J ends lost 8 bases and 5 bases respectively, with 18 bases between them. The CDR3 sequence is 15 residues long. Per the germline V gene, CDR1 is SGHTA and CDR2 is FQGNSA. CDR3 in amino acids: CASGSRGHITGELFF. The CDR3 nucleotides are TGTGCCAGCGGATCCAGGGGTCACATTACCGGGGAGCTGTTTTTT.

This clonotype was seen many times. The CDR3 coding sequence is TGTGCCAGCAGTTTCGAAGATAATAGCAATCAGCCCCAGCATTTT. Translated: CASSFEDNSNQPQHF. The chain links TRBV12-3 or TRBV12-4 to TRBJ1-5, with no clear D. V lost 3 bases to trimming and J lost 0 bases, with 9 bases between them. The CDR3 consists of 15 residues.

CDR3 protein: CASSWLSQGITDTQYF. The CDR3 DNA reads as TGCGCCAGCAGCTGGTTGTCACAGGGAATCACAGATACGCAGTATTTT. The rearrangement links TRBV5-1 to TRBJ2-3; TRBD1 is a possible D gene (6 bases). The germline V and J ends were trimmed by 3 bases and 2 bases, with 16 bases remaining between them. CDR3 size: 16 residues. The germline gives CDR1 SGHRS, CDR2 YFSETQ.

V and J are TRBV6-1 and TRBJ2-3; 11 bases are a match to TRBD2. The V and J ends lost 4 bases and 2 bases, in that order; junction bases with no gene match: 8. There are 17 residues in the CDR3. Germline values: CDR1 MNHNS, CDR2 SASEGT. CDR3 protein: CASSGHKTSGATDTQYF. The CDR3 nucleotides are TGTGCCAGCAGTGGACATAAGACTAGCGGGGCCACAGATACGCAGTATTTT.

The chain is built from TRBV5-1 and TRBJ2-1; no definite D call. CDR1 and CDR2 (germline): SGHRS, YFSETQ. Trimming took off 4 bases at V and 9 bases at J, with 14 bases between the two ends. The CDR3 runs 13 residues. The chain's CDR3 is CASSAIEVGEQFF. For the CDR3, the DNA is TGCGCCAGCAGCGCGATTGAGGTCGGTGAGCAGTTCTTC.

The chain recombines TRBV19 with TRBJ2-7; 8 bases align to TRBD1. The CDR3 is 14 amino acids. Germline V gene sequence: CDR1 LNHDA, CDR2 SQIVND (reference sequence). V was pared by 5 bases and J by 5 bases, with 8 bases of the junction left unmatched. CDR3 coding DNA: TGTGCCAGTAGTGCCCAGGGGGCTACGGACGAGCAGTACTTC. Amino acid sequence: CASSAQGATDEQYF.